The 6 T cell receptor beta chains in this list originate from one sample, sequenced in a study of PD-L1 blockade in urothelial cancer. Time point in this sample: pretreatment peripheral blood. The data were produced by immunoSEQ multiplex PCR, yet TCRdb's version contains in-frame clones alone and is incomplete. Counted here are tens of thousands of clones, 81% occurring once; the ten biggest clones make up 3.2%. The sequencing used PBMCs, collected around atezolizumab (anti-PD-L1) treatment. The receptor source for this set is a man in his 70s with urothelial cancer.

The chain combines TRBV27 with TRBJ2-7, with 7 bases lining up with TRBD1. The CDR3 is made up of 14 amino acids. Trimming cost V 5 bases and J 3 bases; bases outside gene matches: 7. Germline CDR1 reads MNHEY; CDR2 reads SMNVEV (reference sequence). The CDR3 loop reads CASSAGTVNYEQYF. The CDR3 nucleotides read TGTGCCAGCAGTGCCGGGACAGTCAACTACGAGCAGTACTTC.

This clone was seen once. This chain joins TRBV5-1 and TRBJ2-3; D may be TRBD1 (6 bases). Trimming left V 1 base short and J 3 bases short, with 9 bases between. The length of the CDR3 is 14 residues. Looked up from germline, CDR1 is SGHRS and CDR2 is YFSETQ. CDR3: CASSLTGRTDTQYF. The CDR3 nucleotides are TGCGCCAGCAGCTTGACAGGGAGAACAGATACGCAGTATTTT.

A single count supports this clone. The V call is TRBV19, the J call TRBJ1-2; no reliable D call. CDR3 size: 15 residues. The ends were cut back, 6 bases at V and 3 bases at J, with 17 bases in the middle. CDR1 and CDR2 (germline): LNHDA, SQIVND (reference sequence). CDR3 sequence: CASSPPIGVYYGYTF. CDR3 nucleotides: TGTGCCAGTAGCCCCCCGATAGGAGTTTACTATGGCTACACCTTC. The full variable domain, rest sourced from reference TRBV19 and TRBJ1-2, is DGGITQSPKYLFRKEGQNVTLSCEQNLNHDAMYWYRQDPGQGLRLIYYSQIVNDFQKGDIAEGYSVSREKKESFPLTVTSAQKNPTAFYLCASSPPIGVYYGYTFGSGTRLTVV.

CDR3 in amino acids: CASSYRGTGMLEQFF. CDR3 in DNA: TGTGCCAGCAGTTACCGAGGGACAGGCATGCTTGAGCAGTTCTTC. This rearrangement joins TRBV6-5 to TRBJ2-1; 8 bases align to TRBD1. This CDR3 has 15 amino acids. Trimming at V came to 2 bases and at J to 9 bases, leaving 9 bases not matched to a gene. Germline loops: CDR1 MNHEY, CDR2 SVGAGI.

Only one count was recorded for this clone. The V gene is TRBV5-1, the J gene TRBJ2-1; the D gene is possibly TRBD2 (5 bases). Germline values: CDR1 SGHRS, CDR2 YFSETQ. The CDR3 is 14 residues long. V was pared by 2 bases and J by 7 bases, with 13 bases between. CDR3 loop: CASSFRELQNEQFF. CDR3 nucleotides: TGCGCCAGCAGCTTTCGGGAACTTCAGAATGAGCAGTTCTTC.

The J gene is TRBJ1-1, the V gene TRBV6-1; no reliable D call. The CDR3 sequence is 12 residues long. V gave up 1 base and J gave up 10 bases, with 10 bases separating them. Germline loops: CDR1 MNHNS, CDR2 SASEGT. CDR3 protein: CASSEGPARAFF. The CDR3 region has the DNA TGTGCCAGCAGTGAAGGGCCCGCCAGAGCTTTCTTT.